These 26 T cell receptor beta chains share one sample of origin, sequenced in a study of blood T cells in healthy people across ages. It was with a sample-barcoded 5' primer and a J-beta primer mix that a second PCR of about 7 to 12 cycles was run. TCRdb reprocessed the 5' RACE reads via MiXCR and lists one record per CDR3 protein. The data show 700,000 to 850,000 distinct CDR3 sequences, with 36% seen just once and 10% to 15% held by the top ten. The material sequenced was blood. The receptors originated from a man younger than 35 in good health.

This clonotype was picked up many times. The V gene is TRBV5-1, the J gene TRBJ1-2; D possibly corresponds to TRBD1 (6 bases). V lost 4 bases, J lost 2 bases, and 18 bases lay in between. The CDR3 extends over 16 amino acids. Germline values: CDR1 SGHRS, CDR2 YFSETQ. CDR3 in amino acids: CASSPRAGEANYGYTF. The CDR3 coding sequence is TGCGCCAGCAGCCCGAGAGCAGGGGAAGCGAACTATGGCTACACCTTC.

This clonotype has only a few counts. This rearrangement joins TRBV6-4 to TRBJ2-3; weak D call: TRBD2 (6 bases). V was trimmed by 1 base and J by 2 bases, leaving 13 bases between them. The length of the CDR3 is 16 residues. CDR1 is MRHNA, CDR2 SNTAGT, per germline. The CDR3 nucleotides are TGTGCCAGCAGTGACTTCCCAGGGAGGAACACAGATACGCAGTATTTT. Translation: CASSDFPGRNTDTQYF.

J is TRBJ2-6 and V is TRBV9; D is ambiguous. V gave up 1 base and J gave up 0 bases, with 11 bases separating them. Germline V gene sequence: CDR1 SGDLS, CDR2 YYNGEE. The CDR3 spans 17 residues. In DNA, the CDR3 is TGTGCCAGCAGCGTACCCATAGATACCTCTGGGGCCAACGTCCTGACTTTC. This codes for CASSVPIDTSGANVLTF. The entire variable domain, with the rest obtained from reference TRBV9 and TRBJ2-6, is as follows: DSGVTQTPKHLITATGQRVTLRCSPRSGDLSVYWYQQSLDQGLQFLIQYYNGEERAKGNILERFSAQQFPDLHSELNLSSLELGDSALYFCASSVPIDTSGANVLTFGAGSRLTVL.

The chain links TRBV5-1 to TRBJ1-5; 9 nucleotides align to TRBD1. The CDR3 loop spans 14 amino acids. Germline V gene lookup returns CDR1 SGHRS and CDR2 YFSETQ. The junction had 6 bases not matched to a gene; V was cut back by 5 bases and J by 6 bases. For the CDR3, the DNA is TGCGCCAGCAGGACTGGGACAGGGAGTCAGCCCCAGCATTTT. This sequence encodes CASRTGTGSQPQHF.

This clonotype occurred a few times. J is TRBJ2-3 and V is TRBV12-3 or TRBV12-4; the D is unclear. Trimming took off 6 bases at V and 4 bases at J, with 17 bases between the two ends. The CDR3 loop spans 15 amino acids. CDR3 coding DNA: TGTGCCAGCAGCCCATCGGACGGGCTGGCAGATACGCAGTATTTT. Amino acid sequence: CASSPSDGLADTQYF.

The chain is built from TRBV27 and TRBJ1-5, with TRBD1 matching over 8 bases. The CDR3 length is 13 residues. Germline-derived CDR1 and CDR2 are MNHEY and SMNVEV (reference sequence). CDR3 residues: CAVGRGLNQPQHF. The CDR3 DNA sequence: TGTGCAGTGGGCAGGGGGCTAAATCAGCCCCAGCATTTT.

V and J are TRBV30 and TRBJ1-6; unclear D gene. CDR1 and CDR2 from the germline V gene are GTSNPN and SVGIG (reference sequence). V lost 0 bases, J lost 7 bases, and 10 bases lay in between. CDR3 length equals 14 residues. This chain's CDR3 is CAWSVIGWNSPLHF. The DNA of the CDR3 is TGTGCCTGGAGTGTAATAGGGTGGAATTCACCCCTCCACTTT.

The V gene is TRBV6-2 or TRBV6-3, the J gene TRBJ2-3; the D call may be TRBD1 or TRBD2 (5 bases each). This CDR3 is built from 14 residues. V shed 2 bases and J shed 0 bases, with 6 bases lying between them. Germline-derived CDR1 and CDR2 are MNHEY and SVGEGT. The CDR3, as DNA: TGTGCCAGCAGTTACGGGGACAGCACAGATACGCAGTATTTT. Amino acid sequence: CASSYGDSTDTQYF.

This clonotype was seen a few times. V usage is TRBV20-1 and J usage is TRBJ2-3; TRBD2 matches 8 bases. The CDR3 sequence is 14 residues long. CDR1 and CDR2 (germline): DFQATT, SNEGSKA (reference sequence). V dropped 4 bases and J dropped 7; count of bases not matched to a gene: 10. The CDR3 nucleotides are TGCAGTGCTACCCGGGGGGGCGGGGTTAATACGCAGTATTTT. It is translated as CSATRGGGVNTQYF.

In DNA, the CDR3 is TGTGCCAGCAGTTTACAAGTGAAGGCCCTCCACTTT. The encoded protein is CASSLQVKALHF. This rearrangement joins TRBV12-3 or TRBV12-4 to TRBJ1-6; no reliable D call. V dropped 2 bases and J dropped 14 bases, with 10 bases sitting between them. This CDR3 region has 12 residues.

This clonotype was seen a few times. The V gene is TRBV9, the J gene TRBJ1-1, with unresolved D. V was shortened by 0 bases and J by 4 bases, with 7 bases between the two germline ends. This CDR3 contains 13 residues. Per the germline V gene, CDR1 is SGDLS and CDR2 is YYNGEE. CDR3 coding DNA: TGTGCCAGCAGCGTAGAGCTGGGCACTGAAGCTTTCTTT. Translation gives CASSVELGTEAFF.

The V gene is TRBV7-2, the J gene TRBJ2-1; possible D gene TRBD1, 5 bases. The V end was cut by 4 bases, the J end by 13 bases, with 17 bases between. This CDR3 region has 13 residues. Looked up from germline, CDR1 is SGHTA and CDR2 is FQGNSA. CDR3 in DNA: TGTGCCAGCAGCTCCCAGGGCAAAAACATTCAGTTCTTC. It translates to CASSSQGKNIQFF.

This clonotype has a count of ten or more. This sequence joins TRBV20-1 and TRBJ2-3; no firm D call. CDR3 length: 12 amino acids. In germline, CDR1 is DFQATT, CDR2 SNEGSKA (reference sequence). V lost 7 bases and J lost 6, with 14 bases in between. DNA for the CDR3: TGCAGTGAGGTGGGATCCACGGATACGCAGTATTTT. Amino acid sequence: CSEVGSTDTQYF.

This clonotype has only a few counts. The chain couples TRBV7-2 to TRBJ1-6; D is ambiguous. V lost 5 bases and J 10 bases, leaving 12 bases between the germline ends. This CDR3 has 13 residues. The germline V gene encodes CDR1 SGHTA and CDR2 FQGNSA. The CDR3 DNA reads as TGTGCCAGCAGCCCCGTAGCCGGGTCACCCCTCCACTTT. It specifies CASSPVAGSPLHF.

In its sample, this clonotype was seen many times. This sequence joins TRBV5-1 and TRBJ2-1, with 8 nucleotides matching TRBD2. Germline lookup yields CDR1 SGHRS and CDR2 YFSETQ. CDR3 length: 16 amino acids. Germline trimming cut 5 bases from V and 0 bases from J; bases unmatched to any gene: 7. CDR3 nucleotides: TGCGCCAGCAGGGTCTCCGGGACTAGCTCCTACAATGAGCAGTTCTTC. Residues: CASRVSGTSSYNEQFF.

The chain's CDR3 is CASSPAPGLAGGRDTQYF. The CDR3 bases are TGTGCCAGCAGCCCTGCTCCGGGACTAGCGGGGGGGAGAGATACGCAGTATTTT. The V call is TRBV7-9, the J call TRBJ2-3; TRBD2 matches at 16 bases. The germline gives CDR1 SEHNR, CDR2 FQNEAQ (reference sequence). J was trimmed by 5 bases and V by 5 bases; bases with no gene match: 10. This CDR3 has 18 amino acids.

Ten or more counts support this clonotype. V usage is TRBV12-3 or TRBV12-4 and J usage is TRBJ2-3; no definite D call. Trimming cost V 6 bases and J 11 bases, with 15 bases left between them. This CDR3 contains 12 residues. The CDR3 reads CASSPDTGRQYF. The CDR3 nucleotides are TGTGCCAGCAGCCCCGACACCGGACGGCAGTATTTT.

The chain carries TRBV7-8 and TRBJ2-5; 10 nucleotides agree with TRBD2. CDR1 and CDR2 (germline): SGHVS, FQNEAQ. The CDR3 length is 16 residues. After removal of 5 bases from V and 2 bases from J, the junction contained 8 bases not matched to a gene. The CDR3 DNA follows: TGTGCCAGCAGCCCCGGGTGGACTAGCGGACAAGAGACCCAGTACTTC. This gives the protein CASSPGWTSGQETQYF.

This clonotype was counted at least ten times. The chain joins TRBV4-3 to TRBJ2-4; TRBD1 or TRBD2 may be the D gene (5 bases each). CDR3 length: 16 amino acids. Trimming removed 4 bases from V and 6 bases from J, with 19 bases in between. Germline assignment: CDR1 LGHNA and CDR2 YSLEER. The CDR3 reads CASSRDPGTPGNIQYF. CDR3 in DNA: TGCGCCAGCAGCCGAGACCCCGGGACCCCAGGAAACATTCAGTACTTC.

The chain joins TRBV7-9 to TRBJ2-5; D might be TRBD1 (5 bases). This CDR3 spans 14 amino acids. Germline lookup yields CDR1 SEHNR and CDR2 FQNEAQ (reference sequence). V was clipped by 6 bases and J by 5 bases, with 16 bases between them. CDR3 residues: CASSTLGVLETQYF. CDR3 nucleotides: TGTGCCAGCAGTACATTAGGGGTGTTGGAGACCCAGTACTTC.

The chain links TRBV20-1 to TRBJ1-2, with D tentatively TRBD1 (5 bases). V lost 6 bases to trimming and J lost 6 bases, with 20 bases between them. Looked up from germline, CDR1 is DFQATT and CDR2 is SNEGSKA (reference sequence). The CDR3 is 14 amino acids. The CDR3 spells CSAPVTAKGDGYTF. The CDR3, as DNA: TGCAGTGCCCCGGTGACAGCAAAGGGAGATGGCTACACCTTC.

The chain carries TRBV7-9 and TRBJ2-3; no reliable D call. The CDR3 spans 13 residues. From germline, CDR1 is SEHNR and CDR2 FQNEAQ (reference sequence). With 5 bases removed from V and 2 bases from J, the gap between germline ends came to 8 bases. This CDR3 is CASSVDLTDTQYF. Here the CDR3 DNA reads TGTGCCAGCAGCGTAGACCTCACAGATACGCAGTATTTT.

In regard to this clonotype: This sequence may be a read error, since a much larger clone differs from it by one base. The chain links TRBV29-1 to TRBJ2-6; D may match TRBD1 or TRBD2 (5 bases each). CDR3 length equals 16 residues. The germline gives CDR1 SQVTM, CDR2 ANQGSEA. This chain's CDR3 is CSVTGYPQTGANVLNF. For the CDR3, the DNA is TGCAGCGTGACGGGGTATCCCCAAACTGGGGCCAACGTCCTGAATTTC.

This clonotype was counted only a few times. V is TRBV5-1 and J is TRBJ2-7; no clear D. V dropped 3 bases and J dropped 5 bases, with 12 bases sitting between them. The CDR3 runs 13 residues. The germline V gene encodes CDR1 SGHRS and CDR2 YFSETQ. CDR3 in DNA: TGCGCCAGCAGCTCGAGAGTTCGGGACGAGCAGTACTTC. Amino acid sequence: CASSSRVRDEQYF.

The CDR3 here is CASSPGHYTIATNEKLFF. The DNA of the CDR3 is TGCGCCAGCAGCCCGGGACATTACACGATTGCAACTAATGAAAAACTGTTTTTT. The V and J genes are TRBV5-1 and TRBJ1-4, with D possibly matching TRBD1 (6 bases). The CDR3 extends over 18 amino acids. Deletions cut 4 bases from V and 0 bases from J, with 19 bases between. Looked up from germline, CDR1 is SGHRS and CDR2 is YFSETQ.

The rearrangement links TRBV5-1 to TRBJ1-2, with 7 bases lining up with TRBD1. Trimming took 7 bases from V and 7 from J; bases not matched to a gene: 10. Germline assignment: CDR1 SGHRS and CDR2 YFSETQ. The CDR3 is made up of 13 amino acids. CDR3 sequence: CASGPTGTSGYTF. The CDR3 DNA reads TGCGCCAGCGGACCGACAGGGACATCTGGCTACACCTTC.